The rows below give T cell receptor beta chains drawn from one sample of a study of T and B cells in COVID-19 patients. MiXCR, run by TCRdb on the multiplex PCR reads, gives a single entry per CDR3 protein. The sample yields approximately 8,000 distinct CDR3 sequences, around 25% seen once. Sequenced: blood. These TCRs come from a human donor who had recovered from COVID-19. Each CDR3 is given with its conserved first and last residue. A D gene is named only where the DNA matches it firmly.

TRBD2 | TRBV19 | CASRTSGRGGTDTQYF
. | TRBV12-3/TRBV12-4 | CASSLGGPGNTIYF
TRBD2 | TRBV7-2 | CATKRGGFYNEQFF
. | TRBV7-2 | CASSLALGSTNEKLFF
. | TRBV20-1 | CSASVGFGTQYF
TRBD2 | TRBV12-3/TRBV12-4 | CASASLAGSYEQYF
TRBD1 | TRBV5-1 | CASSLGTGYEQYF
TRBD1 | TRBV19 | CASSGGQSNSPLHF
. | TRBV6-5 | CASSYSGSTGNTIYF
. | TRBV6-5 | CASSYGVVRTEAFF
. | TRBV6-5 | CASTEDGASYEQYF
TRBD1 | TRBV6-1 | CASRAGTGGGGELFF
TRBD2 | TRBV13 | CASSLGVLAVSSYNEQFF
. | TRBV20-1 | CSALPGQTYEQYF
TRBD1 | TRBV27 | CASSPVGTAINQPQHF
TRBD2 | TRBV4-3 | CASSQDLLAGGSKETQYF
TRBD1 | TRBV18 | CASSPLGQGRSGANVLTF
. | TRBV7-9 | CASSPRGDSTGELFF
. | TRBV19 | CATNKRGKLSRGPVSTEAFF
. | TRBV14 | CASSQAYEQYF
. | TRBV20-1 | CSAREEGGNNQPQHF
. | TRBV5-4 | CASSPTPGQANEKLFF
. | TRBV7-3 | CASSLISTNTQYF
TRBD2 | TRBV12-3/TRBV12-4 | CASSSPRLAGTDTQYF
. | TRBV28 | CATGDDGGYTF
TRBD1 | TRBV20-1 | CSARQTGELSPLHF
TRBD2 | TRBV5-1 | CASSPGTSTSYEQYF
TRBD1 | TRBV6-5 | CASSYDRVSQPQHF
. | TRBV18 | CASSPQAQETQYF
TRBD1 | TRBV6-5 | CASRGTGDTDTQYF